This entry is about one T cell receptor beta chain. Its antigen is undetermined. These data belong to a study of T cell repertoires in cytomegalovirus infection. Study context: Evidence of both CMV infection and a matching HLA type came from public TCR beta signatures.

Germline CDR1 reads DFQATT; CDR2 reads SNEGSKA (reference sequence). Trimming took 2 bases from V and 2 from J; bases not matched to a gene: 6. The CDR3 spans 14 residues. Notes on the study in general: The cumulative frequency of public TCR beta families identified carriers of CMV plus the relevant HLA. HLA-C-restricted CMV-specific TCR beta clonotypes prevailed in the ex vivo response.

MiXCR, applied by TCRdb to the reads, yields one record per CDR3 protein. The profile covers fewer than 550,000 distinct CDR3 sequences, with more than 15% appearing a single time and roughly 25% taken by the ten largest. The clonotype comes from a human donor in good health (CMV status not recorded). Some clones in this sample may be carry-over from other donors' samples. The V gene is TRBV20-1, the J gene TRBJ2-7; 7 bases match TRBD2. The sample consisted of CD8+ T cells from PBMCs. CDR3 bases: TGCAGTGCTAGAAGCCCTAGCGGTACCTACGAGCAGTACTTC. The encoded protein is CSARSPSGTYEQYF.